This T cell receptor (beta chain) was identified during a study of blood T cell repertoires in COVID-19. Clones were sequenced by immunoSEQ multiplex PCR, and TCRdb holds only the in-frame ones, with some missing. This table has approximately 200,000 clones, roughly 80% appearing once. The germline V gene encodes CDR1 LGHNA and CDR2 YSLEER. Deletions cut 3 bases from V and 2 bases from J, with 11 bases between. The CDR3 is 14 residues long. This TCR derives from a human donor in a cohort sampled during active COVID-19. The sequencing sample was made of peripheral blood. V and J are TRBV4-3 and TRBJ2-7; D remains ambiguous. CDR3 region: CASSHGSAAYEQYF. The CDR3 nucleotides are TGCGCCAGCAGCCACGGGTCGGCGGCCTACGAGCAGTACTTC.